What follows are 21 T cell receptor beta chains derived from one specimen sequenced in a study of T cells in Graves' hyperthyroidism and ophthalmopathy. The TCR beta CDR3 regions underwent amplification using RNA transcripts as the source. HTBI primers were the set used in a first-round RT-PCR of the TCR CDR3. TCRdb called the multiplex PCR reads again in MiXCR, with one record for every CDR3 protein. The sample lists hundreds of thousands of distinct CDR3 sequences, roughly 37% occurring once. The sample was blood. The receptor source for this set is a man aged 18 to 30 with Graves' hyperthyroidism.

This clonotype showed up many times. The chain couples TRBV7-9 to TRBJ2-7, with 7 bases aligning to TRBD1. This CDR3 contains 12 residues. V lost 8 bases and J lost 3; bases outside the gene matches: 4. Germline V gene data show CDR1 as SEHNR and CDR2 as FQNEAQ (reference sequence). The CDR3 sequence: CASGDSGYEQYF. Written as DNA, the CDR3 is TGTGCCAGCGGGGACAGTGGCTACGAGCAGTACTTC.

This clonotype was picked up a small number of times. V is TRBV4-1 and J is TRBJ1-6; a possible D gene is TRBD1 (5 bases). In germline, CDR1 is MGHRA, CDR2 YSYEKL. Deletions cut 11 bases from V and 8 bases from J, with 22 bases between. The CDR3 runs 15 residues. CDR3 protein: CASTEWDGVDSPLHF. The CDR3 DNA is TGCGCCTCCACCGAATGGGACGGCGTCGATTCACCCCTCCACTTT.

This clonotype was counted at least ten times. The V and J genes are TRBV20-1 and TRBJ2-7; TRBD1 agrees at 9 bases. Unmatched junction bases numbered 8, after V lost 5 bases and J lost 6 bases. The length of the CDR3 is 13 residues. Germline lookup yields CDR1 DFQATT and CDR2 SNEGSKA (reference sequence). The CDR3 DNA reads TGCAGTGCTTCCGGGACAGGGAGTCGCGAGCAGTACTTC. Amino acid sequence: CSASGTGSREQYF.

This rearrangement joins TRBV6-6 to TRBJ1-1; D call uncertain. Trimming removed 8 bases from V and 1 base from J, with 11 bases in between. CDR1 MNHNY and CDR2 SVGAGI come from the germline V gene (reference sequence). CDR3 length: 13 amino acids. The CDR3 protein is CASFQGPNTEAFF. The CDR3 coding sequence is TGTGCCAGCTTCCAAGGGCCGAACACTGAAGCTTTCTTT.

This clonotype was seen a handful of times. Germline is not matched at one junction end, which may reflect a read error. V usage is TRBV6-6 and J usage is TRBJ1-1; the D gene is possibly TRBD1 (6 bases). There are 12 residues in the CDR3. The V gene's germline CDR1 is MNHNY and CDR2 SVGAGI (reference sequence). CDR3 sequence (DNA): TGTGCCACCAAAGGGGGAGTCACTGAGGCTTTCTTT. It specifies CATKGGVTEAFF.

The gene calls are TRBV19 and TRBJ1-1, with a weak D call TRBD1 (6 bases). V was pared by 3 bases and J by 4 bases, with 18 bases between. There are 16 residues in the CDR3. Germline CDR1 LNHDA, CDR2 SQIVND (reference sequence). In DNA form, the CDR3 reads TGTGCCAGTAGTATGGCGGGGGGGGCGGTAGGCACTGAAGCTTTCTTT. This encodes CASSMAGGAVGTEAFF.

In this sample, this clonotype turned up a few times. In nucleotides, the CDR3 is TGCGCCAGCAGCTACCTCATCCAAGAGACCCAGTACTTC. It is translated as CASSYLIQETQYF. The chain links TRBV4-1 to TRBJ2-5; D is undetermined. CDR1 and CDR2 (germline): MGHRA, YSYEKL. This CDR3 region has 13 residues. Trimming shortened V by 5 bases and J by 1 base, and 8 bases separated the two germline ends.

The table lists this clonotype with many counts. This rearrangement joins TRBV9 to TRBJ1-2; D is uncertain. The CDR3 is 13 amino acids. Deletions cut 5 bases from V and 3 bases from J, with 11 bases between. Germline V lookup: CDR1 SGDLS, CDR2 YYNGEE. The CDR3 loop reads CASRGEGDYGYTF. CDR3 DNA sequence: TGTGCCAGCAGGGGAGAAGGTGACTATGGCTACACCTTC.

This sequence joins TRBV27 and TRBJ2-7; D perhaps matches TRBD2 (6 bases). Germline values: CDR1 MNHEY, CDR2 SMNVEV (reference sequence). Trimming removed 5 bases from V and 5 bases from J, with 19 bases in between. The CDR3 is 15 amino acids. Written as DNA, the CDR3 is TGTGCCAGCAGTCTGAACGGCTTTTGGAGGGACGAGCAGTACTTC. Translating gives CASSLNGFWRDEQYF.

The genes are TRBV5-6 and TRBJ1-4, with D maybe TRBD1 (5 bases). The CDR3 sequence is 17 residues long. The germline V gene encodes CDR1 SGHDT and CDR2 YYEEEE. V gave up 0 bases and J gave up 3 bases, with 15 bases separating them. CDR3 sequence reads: CASSLAGAGLSNEKLFF. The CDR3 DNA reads TGTGCCAGCAGCTTGGCCGGGGCAGGACTATCTAATGAAAAACTGTTTTTT. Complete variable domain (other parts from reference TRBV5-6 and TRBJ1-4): DAGVTQSPTHLIKTRGQQVTLRCSPKSGHDTVSWYQQALGQGPQFIFQYYEEEERQRGNFPDRFSGHQFPNYSSELNVNALLLGDSALYLCASSLAGAGLSNEKLFFGSGTQLSVL.

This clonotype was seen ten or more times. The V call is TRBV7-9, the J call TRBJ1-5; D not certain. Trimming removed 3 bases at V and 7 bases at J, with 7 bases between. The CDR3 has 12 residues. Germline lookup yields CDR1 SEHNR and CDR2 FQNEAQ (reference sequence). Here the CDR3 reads CASSFGEQPQHF. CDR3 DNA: TGTGCCAGCAGCTTTGGCGAACAGCCCCAGCATTTT.

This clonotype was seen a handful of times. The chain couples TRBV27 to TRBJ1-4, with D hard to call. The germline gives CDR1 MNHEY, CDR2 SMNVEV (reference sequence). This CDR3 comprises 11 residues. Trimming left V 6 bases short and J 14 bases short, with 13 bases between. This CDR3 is CASRRGASLFF. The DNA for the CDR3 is TGTGCCAGCAGACGAGGTGCGTCGCTGTTTTTT. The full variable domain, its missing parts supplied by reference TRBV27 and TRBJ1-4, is EAQVTQNPRYLITVTGKKLTVTCSQNMNHEYMSWYRQDPGLGLRQIYYSMNVEVTDKGDVPEGYKVSRKEKRNFPLILESPSPNQTSLYFCASRRGASLFFGSGTQLSVL.

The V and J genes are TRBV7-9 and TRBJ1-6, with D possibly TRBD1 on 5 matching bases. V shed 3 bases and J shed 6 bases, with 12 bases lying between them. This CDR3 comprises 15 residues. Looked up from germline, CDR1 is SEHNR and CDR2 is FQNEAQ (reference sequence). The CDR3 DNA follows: TGTGCCAGCAGCTTGGGGGTACAGCTTAATTCACCCCTCCACTTT. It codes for CASSLGVQLNSPLHF.

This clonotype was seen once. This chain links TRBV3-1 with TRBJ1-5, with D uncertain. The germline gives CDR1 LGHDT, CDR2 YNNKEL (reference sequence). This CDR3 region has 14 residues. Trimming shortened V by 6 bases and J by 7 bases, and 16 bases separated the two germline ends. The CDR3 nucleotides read TGTGCCAGCAGTCCCGGGATGGTTTGGCAGCCCCAGCATTTT. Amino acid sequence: CASSPGMVWQPQHF.

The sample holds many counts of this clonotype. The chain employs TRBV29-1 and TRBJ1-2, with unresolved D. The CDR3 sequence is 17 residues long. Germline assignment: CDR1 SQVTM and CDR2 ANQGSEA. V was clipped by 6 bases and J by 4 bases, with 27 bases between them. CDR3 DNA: TGCAGCGTCGAATATTATCGGGCCCTCGAGTTGGGCTATGGCTACACCTTC. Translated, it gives CSVEYYRALELGYGYTF.

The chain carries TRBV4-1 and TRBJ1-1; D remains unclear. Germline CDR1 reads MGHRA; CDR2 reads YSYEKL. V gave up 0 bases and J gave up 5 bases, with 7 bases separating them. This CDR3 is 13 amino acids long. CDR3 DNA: TGCGCCAGCAGCCAAGATACGCCGACTGAAGCTTTCTTT. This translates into CASSQDTPTEAFF.

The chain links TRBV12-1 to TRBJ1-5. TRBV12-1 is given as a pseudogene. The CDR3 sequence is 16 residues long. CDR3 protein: CASSFAQDLTDQPQHF. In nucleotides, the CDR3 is TGTGCCAGCAGTTTTGCCCAGGACCTGACGGATCAGCCCCAGCATTTT.

The CDR3 nucleotides read TGCGCCAGCAGCTTCGAGGGACAGCCTAATGAAAAACTGTTTTTT. Amino acids: CASSFEGQPNEKLFF. The J gene is TRBJ1-4, the V gene TRBV5-1, with 7 bases lining up with TRBD1. CDR3 length equals 15 residues. Germline CDR1 and CDR2: SGHRS and YFSETQ. The ends lost 2 bases at V and 3 bases at J; junction bases unmatched: 4.

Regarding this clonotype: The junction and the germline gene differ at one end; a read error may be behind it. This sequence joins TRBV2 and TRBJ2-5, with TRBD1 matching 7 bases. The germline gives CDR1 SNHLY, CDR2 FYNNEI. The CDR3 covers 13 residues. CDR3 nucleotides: TGTACCAGCAGAGGGGACAGCCAAGAGACCCAGTACTTC. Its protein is CTSRGDSQETQYF.

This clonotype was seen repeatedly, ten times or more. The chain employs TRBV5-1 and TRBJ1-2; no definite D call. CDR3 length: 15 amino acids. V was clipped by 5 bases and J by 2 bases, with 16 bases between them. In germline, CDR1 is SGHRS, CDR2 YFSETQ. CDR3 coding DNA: TGCGCCAGCAGTTCCATAAATGGCGCCAACTATGGCTACACCTTC. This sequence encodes CASSSINGANYGYTF.

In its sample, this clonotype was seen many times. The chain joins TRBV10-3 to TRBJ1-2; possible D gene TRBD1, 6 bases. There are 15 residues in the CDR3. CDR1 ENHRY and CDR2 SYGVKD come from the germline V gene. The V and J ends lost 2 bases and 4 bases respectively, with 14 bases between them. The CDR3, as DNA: TGTGCCATCAGTGAGCGGTCGGGGGCTTCCTATGGCTACACCTTC. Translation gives CAISERSGASYGYTF.